The 12 T cell receptor beta chains listed next were all sequenced from one sample in a study of blood T cell repertoires in COVID-19. Assay: immunoSEQ multiplex PCR; the TCRdb copy retains only in-frame clones and omits some. The sample contains 110,000 or so clones, around 83% of which appear only once. Sequencing input: peripheral blood. The source of these receptors is a man aged 35 to 55 with acute or convalescent COVID-19.

This clone was seen a single time. The chain carries TRBV6-5 and TRBJ1-1, with no clear D. This CDR3 contains 14 residues. Germline CDR1 reads MNHEY; CDR2 reads SVGAGI. Trimming removed 4 bases at V and 4 bases at J, with 13 bases between. The CDR3 protein is CASSSLQSITEAFF. The CDR3 DNA is TGTGCCAGCAGTTCACTTCAAAGTATCACTGAAGCTTTCTTT.

This chain links TRBV5-1 with TRBJ2-2; a possible D gene is TRBD2 (5 bases). Germline V CDR1 and CDR2: SGHRS, YFSETQ. This CDR3 region has 15 residues. Trimming took off 0 bases at V and 5 bases at J, with 11 bases between the two ends. The CDR3 nucleotides read TGCGCCAGCAGCTTGGCGGGGTTTGGGACCGGGGAGCTGTTTTTT. Encoded protein: CASSLAGFGTGELFF.

This chain connects TRBV5-1 to TRBJ2-1; 9 bases map to TRBD1. Per germline, CDR1 SGHRS and CDR2 YFSETQ. The CDR3 is 17 residues long. The J segment lost 4 bases and the V segment lost 2 bases, leaving 10 bases of the junction unmatched. CDR3 DNA sequence: TGCGCCAGCAGCTTTACCCCGGGACAGGGCGTTTACAATGAGCAGTTCTTC. Protein: CASSFTPGQGVYNEQFF.

This chain joins TRBV5-8 and TRBJ1-1; TRBD1 might be the D (5 bases). Germline V CDR1 and CDR2: SGHTS, YDEGEE. V shed 1 base and J shed 11 bases, with 12 bases lying between them. The CDR3 is 12 amino acids. CDR3 loop: CASSLWGGEAFF. DNA for the CDR3: TGTGCCAGCAGCTTGTGGGGGGGAGAGGCTTTCTTT.

J is TRBJ1-5 and V is TRBV11-2; D call uncertain. Trimming shortened V by 1 base and J by 8 bases, and 9 bases separated the two germline ends. Germline CDR1 reads SGHAT; CDR2 reads FQNNGV. The CDR3 spans 13 residues. Written as DNA, the CDR3 is TGTGCCAGCAGCTTAGTCCGCGGGGAGCCCCAGCATTTT. Encoded protein: CASSLVRGEPQHF.

This chain joins TRBV19 and TRBJ1-5; 7 bases agree with TRBD1. The CDR3 sequence is 17 residues long. Trimming cost V 3 bases and J 2 bases; bases outside gene matches: 10. CDR1 and CDR2 (germline): LNHDA, SQIVND (reference sequence). Here the CDR3 DNA reads TGTGCCAGTAGTATCCGACAGGGCGGCGGAGGCAATCAGCCCCAGCATTTT. Its translation: CASSIRQGGGGNQPQHF. The whole variable domain, remainder taken from reference TRBV19 and TRBJ1-5, is DGGITQSPKYLFRKEGQNVTLSCEQNLNHDAMYWYRQDPGQGLRLIYYSQIVNDFQKGDIAEGYSVSREKKESFPLTVTSAQKNPTAFYLCASSIRQGGGGNQPQHFGDGTRLSIL.

The genes are TRBV30 and TRBJ1-1; 8 nucleotides agree with TRBD1. Trimming removed 5 bases from V and 1 base from J; junction bases left unmatched: 0. CDR1 GTSNPN and CDR2 SVGIG come from the germline V gene (reference sequence). There are 12 residues in the CDR3. CDR3 protein: CAWGQGNTEAFF. CDR3 nucleotides: TGTGCCTGGGGACAGGGGAACACTGAAGCTTTCTTT.

V gene TRBV4-1 combines with J gene TRBJ2-3; 10 bases line up with TRBD2. The V segment lost 4 bases and the J segment 6 bases; nucleotides outside the gene matches: 10. Germline-derived CDR1 and CDR2 are MGHRA and YSYEKL. CDR3 length: 16 amino acids. CDR3 sequence: CASSPIAGGSMDTQYF. The CDR3 DNA is TGCGCCAGCAGCCCAATAGCGGGGGGAAGTATGGATACGCAGTATTTT.

J is TRBJ2-1 and V is TRBV4-2, with 8 bases identical to TRBD1. With 4 bases clipped from V and 4 bases from J, the junction kept 9 bases outside the gene matches. This CDR3 region has 16 residues. Germline CDR1 is LGHNA and CDR2 is YNFKEQ. Here the CDR3 DNA reads TGTGCCAGCAGCCTAAACCCGGGACAGGAGTACAATGAGCAGTTCTTC. Its protein is CASSLNPGQEYNEQFF.

This clone was detected only a few times. CDR3 coding DNA: TGTGCCAGCAGCCAAGAGTTACAGGGGGCTGGGGCCAACGTCCTGACTTTC. It yields the protein CASSQELQGAGANVLTF. The genes are TRBV14 and TRBJ2-6; 8 bases map to TRBD1. The germline V gene has CDR1 SGHDN and CDR2 FVKESK. This CDR3 contains 17 residues. The V gene end was trimmed by 0 bases and the J gene end by 2 bases; junction bases not matched to a gene: 3.

V usage is TRBV9 and J usage is TRBJ1-2, with a tentative D call TRBD1 (5 bases). Germline assignment: CDR1 SGDLS and CDR2 YYNGEE. This CDR3 has 14 residues. The V end was cut by 3 bases, the J end by 7 bases, with 16 bases between. For the CDR3, the DNA is TGTGCCAGCAGCGCCGCCACAGGACGGCGTGGCTACACCTTC. The encoded protein is CASSAATGRRGYTF.

J is TRBJ2-2 and V is TRBV2, with 7 nucleotides matching TRBD2. CDR1 is SNHLY, CDR2 FYNNEI, per germline. V was pared by 2 bases and J by 5 bases, with 14 bases of the junction left unmatched. This CDR3 comprises 18 residues. CDR3 bases: TGTGCCAGCAGTGAATGGGGGGAGGGGTGGTTATCTACCGGGGAGCTGTTTTTT. It is translated as CASSEWGEGWLSTGELFF.